This T cell receptor (beta chain) appears in the sequencing data of a study of T cells expressing NK-cell markers. About the research overall: Beta-chain profiling covered CD3+CD56+NKG2C+, CD3+CD56+NKG2C- and CD3+CD56-NKG2C+ sorted subsets.

This CDR3 has 18 amino acids. Germline CDR1 MGHRA, CDR2 YSYEKL. Making the TCR beta cDNA relied on 5'RACE template switching with UMIs. TCRdb re-called the 5' RACE reads and catalogs CDR3 proteins one per entry, DNA excluded. The listing records 500,000 to 600,000 distinct CDR3 sequences. V is TRBV4-1 and J is TRBJ1-1; TCRdb calls TRBD1, which cannot be checked without DNA. This TCR was sampled from a man in his late teens or twenties in good health. Sequences were obtained from blood T cells: a sorted CD56 or NKG2C T cell subset, CD4+ or CD8+ T cells, or bulk PBMC T cells (not recorded which). The CDR3 sequence is CASSQDGGAPGSNTEAFF.